The text below deals with one T cell receptor beta chain. The source of the sample is a study of blood T cell repertoires in COVID-19. CDR3 length: 14 amino acids. V gave up 1 base and J gave up 8 bases, with 11 bases separating them. Germline assignment: CDR1 KGHSH and CDR2 LQKENI. Assay: immunoSEQ multiplex PCR; the TCRdb copy retains only in-frame clones and omits some. The sample records hundreds of thousands of clones, about nine tenths being singletons. The sequencing sample was made of PBMCs or T cells enriched from blood (not recorded which). The receptor's source is a woman aged 40 to 50 who had recovered from COVID-19. The rearrangement uses TRBV18 and TRBJ1-4; D might be TRBD1 (5 bases). CDR3 DNA sequence: TGTGCCAGCTCACCACGCAGGGCCGACGAAAAACTGTTTTTT. It encodes CASSPRRADEKLFF.